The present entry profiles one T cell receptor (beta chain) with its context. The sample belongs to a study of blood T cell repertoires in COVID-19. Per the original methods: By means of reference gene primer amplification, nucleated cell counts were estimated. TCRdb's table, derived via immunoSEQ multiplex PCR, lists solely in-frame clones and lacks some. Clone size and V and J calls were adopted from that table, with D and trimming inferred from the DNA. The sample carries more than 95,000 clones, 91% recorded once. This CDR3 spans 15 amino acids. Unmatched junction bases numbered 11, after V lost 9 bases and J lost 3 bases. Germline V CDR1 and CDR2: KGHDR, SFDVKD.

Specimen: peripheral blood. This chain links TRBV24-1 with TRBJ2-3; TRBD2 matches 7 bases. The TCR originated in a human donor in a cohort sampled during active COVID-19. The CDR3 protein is CATERGRGVTDTQYF. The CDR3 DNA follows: TGTGCCACCGAACGGGGCCGGGGGGTGACAGATACGCAGTATTTT.